These 26 T cell receptor beta chains were all obtained from the same sample, sequenced in a study of T cell responses to AZD1222 COVID-19 vaccine. Clones were sequenced by immunoSEQ multiplex PCR, and TCRdb holds only the in-frame ones, with some missing. The sample shows roughly 200,000 clones, around 94% of them seen only once. Sequenced here: peripheral blood, sampled 28 days after the second dose of the MenACWY control vaccine. These TCRs come from an adult who received the MenACWY meningococcal vaccine as a control.

This sequence joins TRBV28 and TRBJ2-7; tentative D call: TRBD2 (6 bases). Germline values: CDR1 MDHEN, CDR2 SYDVKM. The CDR3 covers 11 residues. CDR3 nucleotides: TGTGCGACGCGGGGCACCTACGAGCAGTACTTC. Translating gives CATRGTYEQYF. Looking up the rest from reference TRBV28 and TRBJ2-7 gives the full variable domain: DVKVTQSSRYLVKRTGEKVFLECVQDMDHENMFWYRQDPGLGLRLIYFSYDVKMKEKGDIPEGYSVSREKKERFSLILESASTNQTSMYLCATRGTYEQYFGPGTRLTVT.

This clone was detected a few times. The V call is TRBV10-3, the J call TRBJ2-1, with 8 bases that match TRBD2. The ends lost 2 bases at V and 4 bases at J; junction bases unmatched: 4. Per the germline V gene, CDR1 is ENHRY and CDR2 is SYGVKD. CDR3 length: 15 residues. CDR3 coding DNA: TGTGCCATCAGTGAGAGGTTAGCGGGATACAATGAGCAGTTCTTC. Amino acids: CAISERLAGYNEQFF.

The rearrangement joins TRBV28 to TRBJ1-5, with D perhaps matching TRBD1 (5 bases). Germline V gives CDR1 MDHEN, CDR2 SYDVKM. The CDR3 length is 13 residues. V lost 9 bases and J 6 bases, leaving 15 bases between the germline ends. The CDR3 protein is CASEVVGTQPQHF. DNA of the CDR3: TGTGCCAGTGAGGTCGTTGGGACTCAGCCCCAGCATTTT. Together with reference TRBV28 and TRBJ1-5, the CDR3 gives the full variable domain: DVKVTQSSRYLVKRTGEKVFLECVQDMDHENMFWYRQDPGLGLRLIYFSYDVKMKEKGDIPEGYSVSREKKERFSLILESASTNQTSMYLCASEVVGTQPQHFGDGTRLSIL.

The V and J genes are TRBV7-2 and TRBJ2-5, with a possible D match to TRBD1 (5 bases). The CDR3 has 14 residues. V lost 5 bases to trimming and J lost 2 bases, with 12 bases between them. Germline V gene lookup returns CDR1 SGHTA and CDR2 FQGNSA. The CDR3 DNA sequence: TGTGCCAGCAGCCCTTCAGGGATTCAAGAGACCCAGTACTTC. Its translation is CASSPSGIQETQYF.

The V and J genes are TRBV5-1 and TRBJ2-4; no clear D gene. V was trimmed by 4 bases and J by 0 bases, leaving 23 bases between them. The CDR3 runs to 19 residues. Germline loops: CDR1 SGHRS, CDR2 YFSETQ. CDR3: CASSLLPGTAEPAKNIQYF. The CDR3 DNA is TGCGCCAGCAGCCTCCTGCCAGGAACGGCGGAGCCAGCCAAAAACATTCAGTACTTC.

The chain couples TRBV11-2 to TRBJ2-2, with D perhaps TRBD1 (6 bases). The CDR3 has 14 residues. Trimming stripped 5 bases from V and 5 bases from J, with 12 bases between. The V gene's germline CDR1 is SGHAT and CDR2 FQNNGV. CDR3 protein: CASSRVGATGELFF. DNA of the CDR3: TGTGCCAGCAGCCGTGTGGGGGCGACCGGGGAGCTGTTTTTT.

This chain uses TRBV6-4 with TRBJ1-6; 9 positions match TRBD1. Germline V gene data show CDR1 as MRHNA and CDR2 as SNTAGT. Trimming at V came to 7 bases and at J to 14 bases, leaving 12 bases not matched to a gene. CDR3 length: 14 residues. The CDR3 here is CASKAGTGSYTLHF. DNA of the CDR3: TGTGCCAGCAAAGCCGGGACAGGGTCATATACCCTCCACTTT.

The chain links TRBV19 to TRBJ2-5; D unresolved. The germline V gene has CDR1 LNHDA and CDR2 SQIVND (reference sequence). This CDR3 has 11 residues. With 3 bases removed from V and 5 bases from J, the gap between germline ends came to 4 bases. In nucleotides, the CDR3 is TGTGCCAGTAGTATCTCGGAGACCCAGTACTTC. Translating it yields CASSISETQYF.

The rearrangement uses TRBV28 and TRBJ2-3, with D perhaps TRBD1 (5 bases). The germline V gene encodes CDR1 MDHEN and CDR2 SYDVKM. Trimming shortened V by 2 bases and J by 6 bases, and 9 bases separated the two germline ends. The CDR3 length is 13 residues. The CDR3 sequence: CASSLQGADTQYF. CDR3 coding DNA: TGTGCCAGCAGTTTACAGGGCGCTGATACGCAGTATTTT. Complete variable domain (other parts from reference TRBV28 and TRBJ2-3): DVKVTQSSRYLVKRTGEKVFLECVQDMDHENMFWYRQDPGLGLRLIYFSYDVKMKEKGDIPEGYSVSREKKERFSLILESASTNQTSMYLCASSLQGADTQYFGPGTRLTVL.

This clone was seen only once. The chain carries TRBV6-5 and TRBJ1-2; D is perhaps TRBD1 (5 bases). V lost 2 bases and J lost 4, with 17 bases in between. The CDR3 length is 16 residues. The germline V gene has CDR1 MNHEY and CDR2 SVGAGI. CDR3 sequence reads: CASSYTTGSNSYGYTF. DNA of the CDR3: TGTGCCAGCAGTTACACCACAGGATCCAACAGCTATGGCTACACCTTC.

The rearrangement links TRBV20-1 to TRBJ2-5; tentatively, D is TRBD1 (6 bases). V lost 3 bases and J 9 bases, leaving 17 bases between the germline ends. Germline V CDR1 and CDR2: DFQATT, SNEGSKA (reference sequence). The CDR3 contains 13 residues. The CDR3 spells CSASPRGHPPQYF. Here the CDR3 DNA reads TGCAGTGCTAGTCCCAGGGGCCACCCGCCCCAGTACTTC.

This chain uses TRBV6-5 with TRBJ1-4; D ambiguous. The CDR3 is 12 amino acids. Looked up from germline, CDR1 is MNHEY and CDR2 is SVGAGI. Deletions cut 8 bases from V and 8 bases from J, with 12 bases between. The CDR3 DNA sequence: TGTGCCAGCCACGACAAAGGAGAAAAACTGTTTTTT. As protein: CASHDKGEKLFF.

The chain uses TRBV12-3 or TRBV12-4 and TRBJ1-2, with a possible D match to TRBD1 (6 bases). With 6 bases removed from V and 6 bases from J, the gap between germline ends came to 14 bases. The CDR3 is 13 residues long. CDR3 region: CASRTQGWDGYTF. DNA of the CDR3: TGTGCCAGCAGGACACAGGGATGGGATGGCTACACCTTC.

The genes are TRBV4-2 and TRBJ2-3; 16 bases agree with TRBD2. Germline V gene lookup returns CDR1 LGHNA and CDR2 YNFKEQ. CDR3 length: 18 amino acids. J was trimmed by 4 bases and V by 1 base; bases with no gene match: 5. The DNA for the CDR3 is TGTGCCAGCAGCCAAGCCCCGGGACTAGCGGGAGGGTCAGATACGCAGTATTTT. This sequence encodes CASSQAPGLAGGSDTQYF.

The V gene is TRBV28, the J gene TRBJ2-1; 7 nucleotides match TRBD1. The germline V gene has CDR1 MDHEN and CDR2 SYDVKM. CDR3 length equals 17 residues. The junction had 10 bases not matched to a gene; V was cut back by 4 bases and J by 1 base. The CDR3: CASSSKLTGKSYNEQFF. The CDR3 DNA reads TGTGCCAGCAGTTCCAAATTGACAGGGAAGTCCTACAATGAGCAGTTCTTC.

This rearrangement joins TRBV14 to TRBJ2-7; D possibly corresponds to TRBD1 (5 bases). The length of the CDR3 is 13 residues. In germline, CDR1 is SGHDN, CDR2 FVKESK. The ends were cut back, 4 bases at V and 6 bases at J, with 13 bases in the middle. The CDR3 DNA reads as TGTGCCAGCAGCCTCCCTGGGGCGCTCGAGCAGTACTTC. This translates into CASSLPGALEQYF. The variable domain in full, with the rest retrieved from reference TRBV14 and TRBJ2-7, is EAGVTQFPSHSVIEKGQTVTLRCDPISGHDNLYWYRRVMGKEIKFLLHFVKESKQDESGMPNNRFLAERTGGTYSTLKVQPAELEDSGVYFCASSLPGALEQYFGPGTRLTVT.

This chain joins TRBV7-9 and TRBJ1-1; 7 bases agree with TRBD1. V was clipped by 7 bases and J by 1 base; unmatched bases: 9. Germline CDR1 SEHNR, CDR2 FQNEAQ (reference sequence). The CDR3 loop spans 15 amino acids. CDR3 DNA sequence: TGTGCCAGCATAAGGTTGGGGACAGAGAACACTGAAGCTTTCTTT. Translating gives CASIRLGTENTEAFF.

V and J are TRBV9 and TRBJ2-7; 9 bases align to TRBD1. The CDR3 has 17 residues. CDR1 is SGDLS and CDR2 is YYNGEE in the germline V gene. The trim removed 0 bases at V and 5 bases at J, leaving 12 bases unmatched. In DNA, the CDR3 is TGTGCCAGCAGCGTAGCGGGCGTGGGACAGGGCGGCCACGAGCAGTACTTC. Its protein product is CASSVAGVGQGGHEQYF. The entire variable domain, with the rest obtained from reference TRBV9 and TRBJ2-7, is as follows: DSGVTQTPKHLITATGQRVTLRCSPRSGDLSVYWYQQSLDQGLQFLIQYYNGEERAKGNILERFSAQQFPDLHSELNLSSLELGDSALYFCASSVAGVGQGGHEQYFGPGTRLTVT.

The gene calls are TRBV5-4 and TRBJ2-5, with a possible D match to TRBD1 (5 bases). The CDR3 spans 15 residues. From germline, CDR1 is SGHNT and CDR2 YYREEE (reference sequence). Trimming pared 4 bases from V and 5 bases from J, leaving 18 bases between. CDR3 amino acids: CASSPEQAKIETQYF. DNA of the CDR3: TGTGCCAGCAGCCCGGAACAGGCTAAGATCGAGACCCAGTACTTC.

J is TRBJ2-7 and V is TRBV7-9, with 7 bases identical to TRBD1. This CDR3 contains 15 residues. Germline CDR1 and CDR2: SEHNR and FQNEAQ (reference sequence). J gave up 6 bases and V 2 bases, and 10 bases lay outside the gene matches. The CDR3 DNA reads as TGTGCCAGCAGCTTATTACCTACAGGGGCTGGCGAGCAGTACTTC. Translation: CASSLLPTGAGEQYF.

The rearrangement uses TRBV4-2 and TRBJ1-4, with unresolved D. Trimming took 3 bases from V and 0 from J, leaving 8 bases between them. This CDR3 region has 15 residues. Germline values: CDR1 LGHNA, CDR2 YNFKEQ. CDR3 in amino acids: CASSQERTTNEKLFF. The DNA for the CDR3 is TGTGCCAGCAGCCAGGAACGGACAACTAATGAAAAACTGTTTTTT.

The chain joins TRBV2 to TRBJ2-5, with D possibly matching TRBD2 (5 bases). CDR3 length: 10 residues. Germline values: CDR1 SNHLY, CDR2 FYNNEI. Trimming cost V 8 bases and J 11 bases, with 12 bases left between them. DNA for the CDR3: TGTGCCAGCTACGCGGGTCAGCAGTACTTC. It yields the protein CASYAGQQYF.

The chain employs TRBV5-1 and TRBJ2-7, with unresolved D. The CDR3 consists of 13 residues. Trimming left V 0 bases short and J 5 bases short, with 9 bases between. Germline V lookup: CDR1 SGHRS, CDR2 YFSETQ. The CDR3 sequence is CASSLDGVNEQYF. CDR3 sequence (DNA): TGCGCCAGCAGCTTGGACGGTGTCAACGAGCAGTACTTC.

This rearrangement joins TRBV28 to TRBJ2-7; D ambiguous. Trimming removed 3 bases at V and 2 bases at J, with 8 bases between. The V gene's germline CDR1 is MDHEN and CDR2 SYDVKM. This CDR3 contains 13 residues. The CDR3 sequence is CASSLARPYEQYF. The CDR3 DNA is TGTGCCAGCAGTTTGGCAAGGCCCTACGAGCAGTACTTC.

The chain joins TRBV7-9 to TRBJ1-4; 9 positions match TRBD1. Germline CDR1 and CDR2: SEHNR and FQNEAQ (reference sequence). The CDR3 covers 16 residues. The J segment lost 10 bases and the V segment lost 2 bases, leaving 11 bases of the junction unmatched. CDR3 region: CASSLNPGQGVPKLFF. CDR3 bases: TGTGCCAGCAGCTTAAATCCGGGACAGGGTGTGCCAAAACTGTTTTTT.

The chain carries TRBV19 and TRBJ1-2; D is unresolved. Germline-derived CDR1 and CDR2 are LNHDA and SQIVND (reference sequence). This CDR3 region has 12 residues. The V and J ends lost 4 bases and 5 bases respectively, with 8 bases between them. CDR3 DNA: TGTGCCAGTAGTAAGACGGAGTATGGCTACACCTTC. It encodes CASSKTEYGYTF.